Sequencing of this T cell receptor (beta chain) was carried out in a study of graft-versus-host responses after intestinal transplantation. Turning to the study itself: Transplant recipients had multivisceral, liver-intestinal, or isolated intestinal grafts.

Broader study findings: GvH clones turned up in recipient marrow; some had shown up first in ileum or blood.

Only in-frame clones appear in the TCRdb table, and some are missing; sequencing was by immunoSEQ multiplex PCR. The sample includes 75,000 to 95,000 clones, about 93% of them seen just once. Points on this clone: What it recognizes is unknown.

The sequencing used unstimulated CD8+ T cells sorted from spleen or lymph node cells, collected before intestinal transplant. The receptor's source is a human donor who received an intestinal transplant.

CDR3 sequence: CSVEGAGTQYGYTF. The DNA for the CDR3 is TGCAGCGTTGAAGGTGCGGGAACCCAATATGGCTACACCTTC. The J gene is TRBJ1-2, the V gene TRBV29-1; D ambiguous. Germline CDR1 and CDR2: SQVTM and ANQGSEA. The CDR3 sequence is 14 residues long. Trimming left V 1 base short and J 5 bases short, with 14 bases between.